A selection of T cell receptor beta chains follows, all from one sample in a study of blood T cells in healthy people across ages. TCRdb re-called the 5' RACE reads with MiXCR, one entry per CDR3 protein. The sample has over 1,200,000 distinct CDR3 sequences, 59% seen once. Sequencing used blood. Source of these receptors: a man between 18 and 35 years old in good health. CDR3s include the opening cysteine and the closing phenylalanine or tryptophan. The D gene is left open where the match is weak. Size tells how often a clone was seen (once, few, many) or the class of an expanded clone, and some rows leave it out.

abundance: .
d_gene: .
j_gene: TRBJ2-5
v_gene: TRBV7-9
CDR3aa: CASSTRFGEQYF
CDR3nt: TGTGCCAGCAGCACCAGGTTCGGTGAGCAGTACTTC

abundance: few
d_gene: .
j_gene: TRBJ2-3
v_gene: TRBV9
CDR3aa: CASSVREDTQYF
CDR3nt: TGTGCCAGCAGCGTTCGTGAAGATACGCAGTATTTT

abundance: .
d_gene: .
j_gene: TRBJ2-7
v_gene: TRBV29-1
CDR3aa: CSAAGYGYEQYF
CDR3nt: TGCAGCGCTGCCGGGTATGGGTACGAGCAGTACTTC

abundance: .
d_gene: TRBD2
j_gene: TRBJ2-3
v_gene: TRBV5-1
CDR3aa: CAGSLRLAGYTDTQYF
CDR3nt: TGCGCCGGCAGCTTAAGACTAGCGGGATACACAGATACGCAGTATTTT

abundance: once
d_gene: TRBD1
j_gene: TRBJ1-5
v_gene: TRBV29-1
CDR3aa: CSVAPDRHQPQHF
CDR3nt: TGCAGCGTTGCACCGGACAGGCACCAGCCCCAGCATTTT

abundance: .
d_gene: .
j_gene: TRBJ2-6
v_gene: TRBV6-5
CDR3aa: CASSYQLEGANALTF
CDR3nt: TGTGCCAGCAGTTACCAGCTTGAAGGGGCCAACGCCCTGACTTTC

abundance: few
d_gene: TRBD2
j_gene: TRBJ2-7
v_gene: TRBV18
CDR3aa: CASSPQSGGSYEQYF
CDR3nt: TGTGCCAGCTCCCCCCAGTCGGGAGGATCCTACGAGCAGTACTTC

abundance: .
d_gene: .
j_gene: TRBJ2-1
v_gene: TRBV6-5
CDR3aa: CASSYAQGSASSYNEQFF
CDR3nt: TGTGCCAGCAGTTACGCGCAGGGTAGCGCGAGCTCCTACAATGAGCAGTTCTTC

abundance: few
d_gene: .
j_gene: TRBJ1-2
v_gene: TRBV21-1
CDR3aa: CASSKERTGGIGYTF
CDR3nt: TGTGCCAGCAGCAAAGAAAGGACAGGGGGCATTGGCTACACCTTC

abundance: .
d_gene: .
j_gene: TRBJ2-5
v_gene: TRBV6-1
CDR3aa: CASSERGYNEQYF
CDR3nt: TGTGCCAGCAGTGAGAGGGGGTACAATGAGCAGTACTTC

abundance: .
d_gene: .
j_gene: TRBJ1-2
v_gene: TRBV6-2/TRBV6-3
CDR3aa: CASSYVRARLGDYGYTF
CDR3nt: TGTGCCAGCAGTTACGTAAGGGCCAGACTTGGCGACTATGGCTACACCTTC

abundance: few
d_gene: TRBD2
j_gene: TRBJ2-7
v_gene: TRBV20-1
CDR3aa: CSASFAGVRDYEQYF
CDR3nt: TGCAGTGCTAGTTTCGCGGGAGTCCGGGATTACGAGCAGTACTTC

abundance: .
d_gene: .
j_gene: TRBJ2-1
v_gene: TRBV12-3/TRBV12-4
CDR3aa: CASSKNLGGEQFF
CDR3nt: TGTGCCAGCAGTAAAAATCTCGGGGGTGAGCAGTTCTTC

abundance: .
d_gene: TRBD1
j_gene: TRBJ2-1
v_gene: TRBV29-1
CDR3aa: CSAALDRIHNEQFF
CDR3nt: TGCAGCGCTGCTCTGGACAGGATCCACAATGAGCAGTTCTTC

abundance: .
d_gene: TRBD1
j_gene: TRBJ2-7
v_gene: TRBV19
CDR3aa: CASRAPGQGFEQYF
CDR3nt: TGTGCCAGTAGGGCCCCGGGACAGGGGTTCGAGCAGTACTTC

abundance: .
d_gene: TRBD1
j_gene: TRBJ2-1
v_gene: TRBV7-2
CDR3aa: CASNQDRRGNEQFF
CDR3nt: TGTGCCAGCAACCAGGACAGGCGTGGGAATGAGCAGTTCTTC

abundance: .
d_gene: .
j_gene: TRBJ1-2
v_gene: TRBV3-1
CDR3aa: CASSQDFSGDYGYTF
CDR3nt: TGTGCCAGCAGCCAAGATTTTTCCGGGGACTATGGCTACACCTTC

abundance: few
d_gene: .
j_gene: TRBJ2-1
v_gene: TRBV3-1
CDR3aa: CASSQDTRVRYNEQFF
CDR3nt: TGTGCCAGCAGCCAAGATACACGGGTAAGATACAATGAGCAGTTCTTC

abundance: few
d_gene: .
j_gene: TRBJ2-7
v_gene: TRBV28
CDR3aa: CASSSTQGLDQYNEQYF
CDR3nt: TGTGCCAGCTCCTCCACGCAAGGTCTAGACCAGTACAATGAGCAGTACTTC

abundance: .
d_gene: .
j_gene: TRBJ2-7
v_gene: TRBV9
CDR3aa: CASSVGGSHYEQYF
CDR3nt: TGTGCCAGCAGCGTAGGAGGCAGTCACTACGAGCAGTACTTC

abundance: .
d_gene: .
j_gene: TRBJ2-1
v_gene: TRBV10-3
CDR3aa: CAISESGDEQFF
CDR3nt: TGTGCCATCAGTGAGTCGGGGGATGAGCAGTTCTTC

abundance: few
d_gene: .
j_gene: TRBJ2-6
v_gene: TRBV6-2/TRBV6-3
CDR3aa: CASSSLGYNGGANVLTF
CDR3nt: TGTGCCAGCAGTTCCCTGGGATACAATGGTGGGGCCAACGTCCTGACTTTC

abundance: .
d_gene: TRBD1
j_gene: TRBJ1-2
v_gene: TRBV20-1
CDR3aa: CSAAIGTGALGYTF
CDR3nt: TGTAGTGCTGCCATTGGGACAGGGGCACTCGGCTACACCTTC

abundance: .
d_gene: TRBD2
j_gene: TRBJ2-7
v_gene: TRBV6-1
CDR3aa: CASSEATSGLYEQYF
CDR3nt: TGTGCCAGCAGTGAAGCTACTAGCGGGCTCTACGAGCAGTACTTC

abundance: .
d_gene: .
j_gene: TRBJ2-7
v_gene: TRBV2
CDR3aa: CASSDGRNYEQYF
CDR3nt: TGTGCCAGCAGTGACGGGCGTAACTACGAGCAGTACTTC

abundance: .
d_gene: .
j_gene: TRBJ1-2
v_gene: TRBV5-1
CDR3aa: CASSLGLGADYGYTF
CDR3nt: TGCGCCAGCAGCTTGGGTCTGGGGGCCGACTATGGCTACACCTTC

abundance: .
d_gene: .
j_gene: TRBJ2-1
v_gene: TRBV24-1
CDR3aa: CATQGVGSYNEQFF
CDR3nt: TGTGCCACCCAAGGGGTCGGCTCCTACAATGAGCAGTTCTTC

abundance: .
d_gene: .
j_gene: TRBJ2-2
v_gene: TRBV6-5
CDR3aa: CASSPQKLGGELFF
CDR3nt: TGTGCCAGCAGCCCCCAGAAATTGGGCGGGGAGCTGTTTTTT

abundance: .
d_gene: TRBD2
j_gene: TRBJ2-1
v_gene: TRBV25-1
CDR3aa: CASSEISGRAYEQFF
CDR3nt: TGTGCCAGCAGTGAGATTAGCGGGAGGGCCTATGAGCAGTTCTTC

abundance: .
d_gene: .
j_gene: TRBJ1-2
v_gene: TRBV29-1
CDR3aa: CSCGGGGYGYTF
CDR3nt: TGCAGCTGCGGGGGGGGTGGTTATGGCTACACCTTC

abundance: .
d_gene: .
j_gene: TRBJ1-1
v_gene: TRBV20-1
CDR3aa: CSAPDRLAEAFF
CDR3nt: TGCAGTGCTCCGGACCGACTGGCTGAAGCTTTCTTT

abundance: .
d_gene: .
j_gene: TRBJ1-2
v_gene: TRBV29-1
CDR3aa: CSVEAPGTKEGYTF
CDR3nt: TGCAGCGTTGAAGCACCCGGGACAAAAGAGGGCTACACCTTC

abundance: .
d_gene: TRBD2
j_gene: TRBJ2-7
v_gene: TRBV5-8
CDR3aa: CASSRLSLAVYEQYF
CDR3nt: TGTGCCAGCAGCCGGTTGTCACTAGCGGTATACGAGCAGTACTTC

abundance: .
d_gene: .
j_gene: TRBJ2-5
v_gene: TRBV20-1
CDR3aa: CSARPSPGLIKTQYF
CDR3nt: TGCAGTGCTCGTCCCTCGCCGGGACTGATAAAGACCCAGTACTTC

abundance: few
d_gene: .
j_gene: TRBJ2-7
v_gene: TRBV6-2/TRBV6-3
CDR3aa: CASNQLDGSYEQYF
CDR3nt: TGTGCCAGCAACCAGTTGGACGGCTCCTACGAGCAGTACTTC

abundance: .
d_gene: TRBD2
j_gene: TRBJ2-3
v_gene: TRBV7-8
CDR3aa: CASSSRLAGGAVDTQYF
CDR3nt: TGTGCCAGCAGCTCTAGACTAGCGGGGGGGGCTGTAGATACGCAGTATTTT

abundance: few
d_gene: .
j_gene: TRBJ2-4
v_gene: TRBV28
CDR3aa: CASSLGNLAKNIQYF
CDR3nt: TGTGCCAGCAGTTTGGGCAACCTAGCCAAAAACATTCAGTACTTC

abundance: .
d_gene: .
j_gene: TRBJ2-4
v_gene: TRBV6-2/TRBV6-3
CDR3aa: CASSYDWGVDIQYF
CDR3nt: TGTGCCAGCAGTTACGATTGGGGCGTGGACATTCAGTACTTC

abundance: .
d_gene: TRBD2
j_gene: TRBJ2-3
v_gene: TRBV5-1
CDR3aa: CASSPQAGTTDTQYF
CDR3nt: TGCGCCAGCAGCCCCCAAGCGGGAACCACAGATACGCAGTATTTT

abundance: .
d_gene: .
j_gene: TRBJ2-1
v_gene: TRBV7-9
CDR3aa: CASNYPGKNNEQFF
CDR3nt: TGTGCCAGTAACTATCCAGGGAAAAACAATGAGCAGTTCTTC